The 2 T cell receptor beta chains below were found in one sample sequenced in a study of spatial heterogeneity in lung cancer. TCRdb reprocessed the 5' RACE reads via MiXCR and lists one record per CDR3 protein. The data hold more than 9,000 distinct CDR3 sequences, with about a sixth observed a single time. Noted time point: sample taken at primary tumor resection. Sequencing of whole RNA from tumor, nontumor lung or frozen PBMC involved no sorting. The starting material was PBMCs, obtained at surgery. The receptors stem from a male donor with early-stage non-small cell lung cancer.

The chain has TRBV7-9 and TRBJ2-3; D call uncertain. This CDR3 has 13 residues. V was pared by 0 bases and J by 2 bases, with 3 bases between. Germline V gene lookup returns CDR1 SEHNR and CDR2 FQNEAQ (reference sequence). The CDR3 nucleotides read TGTGCCAGCAGCTTAGCAGCCACAGATACGCAGTATTTT. Residues: CASSLAATDTQYF.

This clonotype was observed many times. This chain uses TRBV19 with TRBJ1-5; D is unclear. This CDR3 region has 13 residues. The V end was cut by 6 bases, the J end by 5 bases, with 11 bases between. Germline V gene data show CDR1 as LNHDA and CDR2 as SQIVND (reference sequence). DNA of the CDR3: TGTGCCAGTAGGCTAAGCCACTATCAGCCCCAGCATTTT. Protein sequence: CASRLSHYQPQHF.